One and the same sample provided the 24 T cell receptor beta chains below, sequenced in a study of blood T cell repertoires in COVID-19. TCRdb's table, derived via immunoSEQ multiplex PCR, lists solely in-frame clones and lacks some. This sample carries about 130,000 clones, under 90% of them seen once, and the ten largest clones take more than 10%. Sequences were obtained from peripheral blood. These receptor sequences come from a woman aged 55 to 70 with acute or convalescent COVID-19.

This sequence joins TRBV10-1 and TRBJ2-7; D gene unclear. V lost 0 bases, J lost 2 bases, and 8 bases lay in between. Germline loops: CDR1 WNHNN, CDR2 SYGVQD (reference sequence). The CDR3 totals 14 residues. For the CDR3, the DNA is TGCGCCAGCAGTGAGTCGAGCCAGGCCTACGAGCAGTACTTC. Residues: CASSESSQAYEQYF.

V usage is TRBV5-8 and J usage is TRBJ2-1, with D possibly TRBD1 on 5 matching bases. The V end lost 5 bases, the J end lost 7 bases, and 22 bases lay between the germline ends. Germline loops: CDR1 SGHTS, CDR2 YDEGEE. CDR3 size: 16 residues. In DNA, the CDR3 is TGTGCCAGCAGTCTCCAGGGCGGCGGAATTGTAAATGAGCAGTTCTTC. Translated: CASSLQGGGIVNEQFF.

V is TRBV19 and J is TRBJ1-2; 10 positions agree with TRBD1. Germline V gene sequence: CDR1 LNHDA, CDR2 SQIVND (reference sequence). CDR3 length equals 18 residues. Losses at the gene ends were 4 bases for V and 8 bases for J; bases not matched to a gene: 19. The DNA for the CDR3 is TGTGCCAGTAGTAAGGAGCCGGGACAGGGGATCGAAGTACGAGGCTACACCTTC. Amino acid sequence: CASSKEPGQGIEVRGYTF.

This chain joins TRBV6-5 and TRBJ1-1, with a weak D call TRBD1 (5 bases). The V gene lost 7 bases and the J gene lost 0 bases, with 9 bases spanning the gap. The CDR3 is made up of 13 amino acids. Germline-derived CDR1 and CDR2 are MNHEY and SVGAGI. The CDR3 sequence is CASTPTVNTEAFF. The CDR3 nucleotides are TGTGCCAGCACGCCGACAGTGAACACTGAAGCTTTCTTT.

The CDR3 loop reads CATTLGLNYGYTF. CDR3 bases: TGCGCCACTACCTTAGGACTCAACTATGGCTACACCTTC. The chain recombines TRBV10-2 with TRBJ1-2; D call uncertain. The CDR3 has 13 residues. Trimming stripped 10 bases from V and 2 bases from J, with 14 bases between. Germline CDR1 and CDR2: WSHSY and SAAADI.

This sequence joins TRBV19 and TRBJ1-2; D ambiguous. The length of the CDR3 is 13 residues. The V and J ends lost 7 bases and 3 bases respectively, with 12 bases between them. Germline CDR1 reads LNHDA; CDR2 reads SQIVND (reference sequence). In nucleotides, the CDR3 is TGTGCCAGTATCCCGACCGACTACTATGGCTACACCTTC. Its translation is CASIPTDYYGYTF.

CDR3 in amino acids: CSASWTAYGYTF. CDR3 sequence (DNA): TGCAGTGCTAGTTGGACTGCCTATGGCTACACCTTC. The chain carries TRBV20-1 and TRBJ1-2, with D hard to call. The CDR3 extends over 12 amino acids. V was clipped by 3 bases and J by 4 bases, with 9 bases between them. Germline CDR1 is DFQATT and CDR2 is SNEGSKA (reference sequence).

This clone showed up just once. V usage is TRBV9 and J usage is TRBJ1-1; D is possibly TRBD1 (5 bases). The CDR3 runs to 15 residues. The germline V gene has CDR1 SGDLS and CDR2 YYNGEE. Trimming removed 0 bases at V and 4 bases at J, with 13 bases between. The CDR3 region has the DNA TGTGCCAGCAGCGTAGGCACTACAGGTCGCACTGAAGCTTTCTTT. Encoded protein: CASSVGTTGRTEAFF.

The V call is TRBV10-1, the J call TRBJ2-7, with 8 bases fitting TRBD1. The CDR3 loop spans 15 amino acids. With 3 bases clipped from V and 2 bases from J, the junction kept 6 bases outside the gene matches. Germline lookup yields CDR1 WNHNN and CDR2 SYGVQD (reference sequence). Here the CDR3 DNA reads TGCGCCAGCAGTGATCAGGGGGCCTTACCCTACGAGCAGTACGTC. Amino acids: CASSDQGALPYEQYV.

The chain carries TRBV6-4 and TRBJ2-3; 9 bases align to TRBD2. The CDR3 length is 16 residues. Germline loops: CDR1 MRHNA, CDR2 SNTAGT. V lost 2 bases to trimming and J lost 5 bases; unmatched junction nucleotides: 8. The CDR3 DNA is TGTGCCAGCAGTGACCTGCTAGCGGGGCGGGGAGATACGCAGTATTTT. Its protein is CASSDLLAGRGDTQYF.

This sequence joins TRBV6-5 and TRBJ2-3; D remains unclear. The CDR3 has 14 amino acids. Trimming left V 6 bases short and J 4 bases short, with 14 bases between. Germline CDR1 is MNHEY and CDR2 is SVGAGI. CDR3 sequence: CASRRPGLPDTQYF. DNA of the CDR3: TGTGCCAGCAGACGCCCGGGTCTTCCAGATACGCAGTATTTT.

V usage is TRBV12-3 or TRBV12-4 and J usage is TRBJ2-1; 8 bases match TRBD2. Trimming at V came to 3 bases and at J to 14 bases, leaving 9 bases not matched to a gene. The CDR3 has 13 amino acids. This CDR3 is CASSFGGDTTKFF. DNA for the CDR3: TGTGCCAGCAGTTTCGGGGGGGACACTACAAAGTTCTTC.

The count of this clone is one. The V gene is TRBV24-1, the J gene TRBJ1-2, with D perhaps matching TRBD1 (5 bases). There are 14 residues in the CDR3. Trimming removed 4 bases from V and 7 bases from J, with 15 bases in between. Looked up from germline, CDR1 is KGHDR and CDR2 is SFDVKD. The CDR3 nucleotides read TGTGCCACCAGTGACGGAGGGGTTGTCTCTGGCTACACCTTC. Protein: CATSDGGVVSGYTF.

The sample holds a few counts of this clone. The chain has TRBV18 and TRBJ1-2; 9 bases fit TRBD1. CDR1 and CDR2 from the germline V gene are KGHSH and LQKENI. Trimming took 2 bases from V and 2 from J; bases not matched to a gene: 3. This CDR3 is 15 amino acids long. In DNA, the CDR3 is TGTGCCAGCTCACCAGGGACAGGGTACAACTATGGCTACACCTTC. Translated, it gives CASSPGTGYNYGYTF.

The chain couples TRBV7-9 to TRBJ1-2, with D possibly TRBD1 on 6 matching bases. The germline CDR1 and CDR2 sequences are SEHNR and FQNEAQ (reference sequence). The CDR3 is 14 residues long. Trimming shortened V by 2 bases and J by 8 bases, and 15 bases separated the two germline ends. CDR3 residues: CASSLSLQGKGYTF. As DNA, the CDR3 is TGTGCCAGCAGCTTATCGCTACAGGGAAAAGGCTACACCTTC.

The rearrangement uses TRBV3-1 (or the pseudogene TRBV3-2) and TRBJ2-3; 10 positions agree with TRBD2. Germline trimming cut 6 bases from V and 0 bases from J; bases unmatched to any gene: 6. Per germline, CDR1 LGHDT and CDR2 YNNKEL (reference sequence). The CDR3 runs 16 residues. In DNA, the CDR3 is TGTGCCAGCAGTCCCCTAGCGGGGGTAAGCACAGATACGCAGTATTTT. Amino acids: CASSPLAGVSTDTQYF.

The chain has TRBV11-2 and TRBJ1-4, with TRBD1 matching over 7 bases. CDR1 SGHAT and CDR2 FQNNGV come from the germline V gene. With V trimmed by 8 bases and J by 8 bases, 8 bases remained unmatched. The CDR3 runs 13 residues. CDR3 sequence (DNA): TGTGCCAGCGCTAGACAGGGCTACGAAAAACTGTTTTTT. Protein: CASARQGYEKLFF.

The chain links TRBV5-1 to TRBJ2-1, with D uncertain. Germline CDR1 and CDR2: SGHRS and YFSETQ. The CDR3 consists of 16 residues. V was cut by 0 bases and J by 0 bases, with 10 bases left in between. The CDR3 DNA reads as TGCGCCAGCAGCTTGGATCGGTATCCCTCCTACAATGAGCAGTTCTTC. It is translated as CASSLDRYPSYNEQFF.

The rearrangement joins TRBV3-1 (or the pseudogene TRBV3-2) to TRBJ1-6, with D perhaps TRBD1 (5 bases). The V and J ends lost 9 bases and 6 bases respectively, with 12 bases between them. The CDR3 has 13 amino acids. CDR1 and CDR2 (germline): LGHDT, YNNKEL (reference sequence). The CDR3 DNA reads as TGTGCCAGTACAGGTAGCGGTAATTCACCCCTCCACTTT. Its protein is CASTGSGNSPLHF.

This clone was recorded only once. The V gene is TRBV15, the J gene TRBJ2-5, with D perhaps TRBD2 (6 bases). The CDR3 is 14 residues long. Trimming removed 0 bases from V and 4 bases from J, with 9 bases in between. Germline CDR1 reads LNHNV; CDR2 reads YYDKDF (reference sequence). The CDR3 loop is CATSRDFGGETQYF. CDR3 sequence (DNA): TGTGCCACCAGCAGAGATTTCGGGGGAGAGACCCAGTACTTC.

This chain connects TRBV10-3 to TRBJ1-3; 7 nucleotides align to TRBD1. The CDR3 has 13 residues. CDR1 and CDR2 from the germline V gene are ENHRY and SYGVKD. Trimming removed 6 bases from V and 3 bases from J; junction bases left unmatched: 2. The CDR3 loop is CAIRDRDGNTIYF. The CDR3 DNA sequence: TGTGCCATCAGAGACAGGGATGGAAACACCATATATTTT.

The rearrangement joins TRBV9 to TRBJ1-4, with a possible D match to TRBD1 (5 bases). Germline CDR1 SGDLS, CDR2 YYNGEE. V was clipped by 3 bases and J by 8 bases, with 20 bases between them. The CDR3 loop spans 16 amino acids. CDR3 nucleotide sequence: TGTGCCAGCAGCGGGGGGGACGGACGAACTGACGAAAAACTGTTTTTT. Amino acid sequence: CASSGGDGRTDEKLFF.

CDR3 amino acids: CASSRYTGQPNSGANVLTF. DNA for the CDR3: TGTGCCAGCTCACGTTATACGGGACAGCCGAACTCTGGGGCCAACGTCCTGACTTTC. The rearrangement uses TRBV18 and TRBJ2-6, with TRBD1 matching over 7 bases. Per germline, CDR1 KGHSH and CDR2 LQKENI. The CDR3 runs 19 residues. Trimming removed 4 bases from V and 0 bases from J; junction bases left unmatched: 12.

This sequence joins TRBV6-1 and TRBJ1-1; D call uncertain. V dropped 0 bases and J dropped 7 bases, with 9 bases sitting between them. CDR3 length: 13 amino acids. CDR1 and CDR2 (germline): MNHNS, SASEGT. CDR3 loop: CASSEAKQFEAFF. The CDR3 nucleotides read TGTGCCAGCAGTGAAGCAAAACAGTTTGAAGCTTTCTTT.